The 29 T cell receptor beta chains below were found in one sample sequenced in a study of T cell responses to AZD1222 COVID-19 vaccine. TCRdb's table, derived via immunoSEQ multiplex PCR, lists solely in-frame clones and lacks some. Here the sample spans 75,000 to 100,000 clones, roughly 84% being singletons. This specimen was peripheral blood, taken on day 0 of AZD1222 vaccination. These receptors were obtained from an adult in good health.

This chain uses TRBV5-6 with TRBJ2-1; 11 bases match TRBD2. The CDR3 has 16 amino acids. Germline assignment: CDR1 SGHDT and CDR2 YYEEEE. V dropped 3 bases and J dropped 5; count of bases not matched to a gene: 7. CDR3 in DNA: TGTGCCAGCAGCTCGTACCCGGGACTAGCGGACAATGAGCAGTTCTTC. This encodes CASSSYPGLADNEQFF.

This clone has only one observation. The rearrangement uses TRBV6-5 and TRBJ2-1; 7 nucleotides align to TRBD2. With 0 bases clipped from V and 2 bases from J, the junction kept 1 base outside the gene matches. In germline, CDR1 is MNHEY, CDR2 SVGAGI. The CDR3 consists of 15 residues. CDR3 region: CASSYSLATYNEQFF. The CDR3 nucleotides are TGTGCCAGCAGTTACTCACTAGCGACCTACAATGAGCAGTTCTTC.

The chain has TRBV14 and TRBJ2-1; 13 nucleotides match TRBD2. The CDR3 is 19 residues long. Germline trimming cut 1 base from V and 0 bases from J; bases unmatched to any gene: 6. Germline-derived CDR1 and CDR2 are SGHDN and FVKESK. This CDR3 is CASSQGLAGGRSSYNEQFF. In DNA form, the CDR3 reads TGTGCCAGCAGCCAAGGACTAGCGGGGGGCCGGAGCTCCTACAATGAGCAGTTCTTC.

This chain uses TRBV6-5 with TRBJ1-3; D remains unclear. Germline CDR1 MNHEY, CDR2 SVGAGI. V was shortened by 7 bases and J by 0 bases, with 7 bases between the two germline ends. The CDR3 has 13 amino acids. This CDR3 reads CASKESSGNTIYF. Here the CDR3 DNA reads TGTGCCAGCAAAGAAAGCTCTGGAAACACCATATATTTT.

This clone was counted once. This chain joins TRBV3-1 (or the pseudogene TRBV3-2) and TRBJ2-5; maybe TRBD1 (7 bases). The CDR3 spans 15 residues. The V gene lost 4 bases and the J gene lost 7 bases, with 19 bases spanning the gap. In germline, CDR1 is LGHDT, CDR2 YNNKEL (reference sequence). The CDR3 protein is CASSPRRGPSGTQYF. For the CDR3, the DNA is TGTGCCAGCAGCCCACGGAGGGGGCCGTCGGGGACCCAGTACTTC.

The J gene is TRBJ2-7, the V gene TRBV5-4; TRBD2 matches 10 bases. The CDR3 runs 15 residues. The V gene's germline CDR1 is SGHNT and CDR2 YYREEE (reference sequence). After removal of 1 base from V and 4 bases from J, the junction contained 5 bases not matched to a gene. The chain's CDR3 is CASSLKGLATYEQYF. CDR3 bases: TGTGCCAGCAGCTTGAAGGGACTAGCGACGTACGAGCAGTACTTC.

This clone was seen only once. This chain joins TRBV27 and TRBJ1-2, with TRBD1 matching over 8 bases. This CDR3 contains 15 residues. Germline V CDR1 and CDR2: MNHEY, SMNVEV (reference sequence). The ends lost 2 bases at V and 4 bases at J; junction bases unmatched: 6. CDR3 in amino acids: CASSLTRDRIYGYTF. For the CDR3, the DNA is TGTGCCAGCAGTTTAACAAGGGACAGGATCTATGGCTACACCTTC.

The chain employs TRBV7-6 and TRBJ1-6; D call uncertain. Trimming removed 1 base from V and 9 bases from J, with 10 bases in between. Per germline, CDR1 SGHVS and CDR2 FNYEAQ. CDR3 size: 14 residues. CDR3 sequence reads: CASSLEVLFSPLHF. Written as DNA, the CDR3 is TGTGCCAGCAGCTTAGAAGTTCTCTTTTCACCCCTCCACTTT.

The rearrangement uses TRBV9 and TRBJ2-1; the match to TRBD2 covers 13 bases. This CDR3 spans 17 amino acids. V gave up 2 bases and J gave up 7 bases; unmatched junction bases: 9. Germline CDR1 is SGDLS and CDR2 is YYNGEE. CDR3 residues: CASSVESGLAGRNEQFF. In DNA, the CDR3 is TGTGCCAGCAGCGTCGAATCGGGACTAGCGGGGAGGAATGAGCAGTTCTTC. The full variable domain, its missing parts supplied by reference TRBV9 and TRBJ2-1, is DSGVTQTPKHLITATGQRVTLRCSPRSGDLSVYWYQQSLDQGLQFLIQYYNGEERAKGNILERFSAQQFPDLHSELNLSSLELGDSALYFCASSVESGLAGRNEQFFGPGTRLTVL.

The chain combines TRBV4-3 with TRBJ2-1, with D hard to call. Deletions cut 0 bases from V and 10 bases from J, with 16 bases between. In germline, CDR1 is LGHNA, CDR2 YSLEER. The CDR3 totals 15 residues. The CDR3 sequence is CASSQEKVSLREQFF. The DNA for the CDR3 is TGCGCCAGCAGCCAAGAAAAGGTCTCACTAAGGGAGCAGTTCTTC.

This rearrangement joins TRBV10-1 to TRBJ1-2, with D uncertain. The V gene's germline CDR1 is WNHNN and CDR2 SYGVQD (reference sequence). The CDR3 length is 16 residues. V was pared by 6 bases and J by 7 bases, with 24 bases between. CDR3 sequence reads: CASSPLLPGRSRGYTF. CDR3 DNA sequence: TGCGCCAGCAGCCCACTTTTACCGGGAAGAAGTCGTGGCTACACCTTC.

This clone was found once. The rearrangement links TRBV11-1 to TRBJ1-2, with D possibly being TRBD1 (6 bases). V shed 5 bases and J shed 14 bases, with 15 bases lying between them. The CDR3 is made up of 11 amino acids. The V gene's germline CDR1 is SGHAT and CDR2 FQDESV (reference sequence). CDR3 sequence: CASSRQEALTF. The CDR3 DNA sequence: TGTGCCAGCAGCCGACAGGAGGCATTGACCTTC.

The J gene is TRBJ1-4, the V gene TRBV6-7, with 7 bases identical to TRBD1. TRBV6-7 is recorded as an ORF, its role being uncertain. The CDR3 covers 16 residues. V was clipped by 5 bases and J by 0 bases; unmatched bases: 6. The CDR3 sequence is CASSPSTGATNEKLFF. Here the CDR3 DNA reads TGTGCCAGCAGTCCATCCACAGGGGCAACTAATGAAAAACTGTTTTTT.

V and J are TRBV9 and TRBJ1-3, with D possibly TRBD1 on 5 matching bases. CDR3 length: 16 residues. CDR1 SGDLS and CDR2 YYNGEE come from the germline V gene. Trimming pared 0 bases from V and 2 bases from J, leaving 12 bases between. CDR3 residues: CASSVGGGTAGNTIYF. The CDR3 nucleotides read TGTGCCAGCAGCGTAGGTGGGGGTACTGCTGGAAACACCATATATTTT.

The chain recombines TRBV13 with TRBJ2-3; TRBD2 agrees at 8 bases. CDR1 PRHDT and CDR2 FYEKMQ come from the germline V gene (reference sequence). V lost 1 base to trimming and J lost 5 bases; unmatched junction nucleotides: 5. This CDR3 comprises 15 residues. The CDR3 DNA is TGTGCCAGCAGCTTAGTTGGACTAGCCCAAGATACGCAGTATTTT. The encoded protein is CASSLVGLAQDTQYF.

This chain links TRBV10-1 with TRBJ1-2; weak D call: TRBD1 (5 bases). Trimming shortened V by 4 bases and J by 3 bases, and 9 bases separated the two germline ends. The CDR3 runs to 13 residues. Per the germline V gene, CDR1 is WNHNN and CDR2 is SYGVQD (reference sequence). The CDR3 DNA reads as TGCGCCAGCAGTGGACAGAGAGACTATGGCTACACCTTC. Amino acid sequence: CASSGQRDYGYTF.

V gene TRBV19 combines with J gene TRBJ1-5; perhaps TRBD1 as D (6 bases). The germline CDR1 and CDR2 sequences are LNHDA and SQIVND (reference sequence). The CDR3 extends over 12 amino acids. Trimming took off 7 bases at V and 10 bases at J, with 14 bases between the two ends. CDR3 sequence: CASKGFRGPQHF. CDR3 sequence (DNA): TGTGCCAGTAAAGGGTTCAGGGGTCCCCAGCATTTT. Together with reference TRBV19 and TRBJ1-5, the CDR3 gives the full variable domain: DGGITQSPKYLFRKEGQNVTLSCEQNLNHDAMYWYRQDPGQGLRLIYYSQIVNDFQKGDIAEGYSVSREKKESFPLTVTSAQKNPTAFYLCASKGFRGPQHFGDGTRLSIL.

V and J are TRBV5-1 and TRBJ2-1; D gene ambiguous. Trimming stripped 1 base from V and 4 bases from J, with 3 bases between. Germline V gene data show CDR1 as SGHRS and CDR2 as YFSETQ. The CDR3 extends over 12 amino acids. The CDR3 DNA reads TGCGCCAGCAGCTTGCTATACAATGAGCAGTTCTTC. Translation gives CASSLLYNEQFF.

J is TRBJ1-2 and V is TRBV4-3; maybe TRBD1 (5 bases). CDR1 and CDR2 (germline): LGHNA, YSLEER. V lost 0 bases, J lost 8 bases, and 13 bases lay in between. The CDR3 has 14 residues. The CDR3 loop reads CASSQDAARGGYTF. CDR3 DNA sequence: TGCGCCAGCAGCCAAGATGCAGCTAGGGGCGGCTACACCTTC.

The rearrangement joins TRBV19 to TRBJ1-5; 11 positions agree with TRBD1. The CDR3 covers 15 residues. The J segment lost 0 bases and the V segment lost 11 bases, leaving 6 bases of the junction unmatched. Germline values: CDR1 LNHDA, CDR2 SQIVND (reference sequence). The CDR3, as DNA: TGTGCCGGTTCCGGGACAGGGGGTAGCAATCAGCCCCAGCATTTT. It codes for CAGSGTGGSNQPQHF.

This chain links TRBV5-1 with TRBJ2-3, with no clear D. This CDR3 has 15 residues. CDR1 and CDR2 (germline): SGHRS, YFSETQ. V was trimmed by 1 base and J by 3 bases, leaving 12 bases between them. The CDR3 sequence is CASSLIDPSTDTQYF. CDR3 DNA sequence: TGCGCCAGCAGCTTGATTGACCCGAGTACAGATACGCAGTATTTT.

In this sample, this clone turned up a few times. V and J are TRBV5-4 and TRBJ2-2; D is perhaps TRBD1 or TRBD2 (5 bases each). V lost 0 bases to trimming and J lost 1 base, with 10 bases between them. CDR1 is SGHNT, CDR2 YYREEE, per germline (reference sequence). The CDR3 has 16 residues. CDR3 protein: CASSLVGRGNTGELFF. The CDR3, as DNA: TGTGCCAGCAGCTTGGTGGGACGCGGGAACACCGGGGAGCTGTTTTTT.

The DNA for the CDR3 is TGTGCCAGCAGCTCTAACTCAGGAAGAGGAGGCTACACCTTC. Residues: CASSSNSGRGGYTF. The chain is built from TRBV11-3 and TRBJ1-2, with unresolved D. Deletions cut 4 bases from V and 8 bases from J, with 17 bases between. The CDR3 length is 14 residues. The V gene's germline CDR1 is SGHNT and CDR2 YENEEA.

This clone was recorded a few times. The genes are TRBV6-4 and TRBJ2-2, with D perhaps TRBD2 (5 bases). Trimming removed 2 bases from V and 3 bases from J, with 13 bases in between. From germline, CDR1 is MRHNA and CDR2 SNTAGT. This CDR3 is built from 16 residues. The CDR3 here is CASSDSAAGDTGELFF. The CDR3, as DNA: TGTGCCAGCAGTGACAGTGCTGCCGGGGACACCGGGGAGCTGTTTTTT.

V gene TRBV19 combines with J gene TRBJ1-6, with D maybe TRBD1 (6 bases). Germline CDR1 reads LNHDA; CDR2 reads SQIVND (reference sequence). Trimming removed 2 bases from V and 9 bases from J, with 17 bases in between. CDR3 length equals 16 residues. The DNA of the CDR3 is TGTGCCAGTAGTATATCAAGGTGGGACAAGCGTTCACCCCTCCACTTT. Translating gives CASSISRWDKRSPLHF. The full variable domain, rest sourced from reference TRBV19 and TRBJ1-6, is DGGITQSPKYLFRKEGQNVTLSCEQNLNHDAMYWYRQDPGQGLRLIYYSQIVNDFQKGDIAEGYSVSREKKESFPLTVTSAQKNPTAFYLCASSISRWDKRSPLHFGNGTRLTVT.

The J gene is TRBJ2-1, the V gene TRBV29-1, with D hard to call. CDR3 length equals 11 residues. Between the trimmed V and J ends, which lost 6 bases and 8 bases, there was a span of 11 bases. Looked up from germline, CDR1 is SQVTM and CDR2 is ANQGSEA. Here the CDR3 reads CSVSSGYEQFF. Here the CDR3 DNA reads TGCAGCGTCTCTTCGGGCTATGAGCAGTTCTTC.

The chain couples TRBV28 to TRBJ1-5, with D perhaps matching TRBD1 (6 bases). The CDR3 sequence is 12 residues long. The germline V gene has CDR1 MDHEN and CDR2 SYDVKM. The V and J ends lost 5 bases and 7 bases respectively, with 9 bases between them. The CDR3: CASSQQGQPQHF. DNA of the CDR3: TGTGCCAGCAGTCAACAGGGCCAGCCCCAGCATTTT.

The CDR3 loop is CASSVGGQLSSGNTIYF. CDR3 nucleotide sequence: TGTGCCAGCAGCGTAGGCGGACAGTTAAGCTCTGGAAACACCATATATTTT. The gene calls are TRBV9 and TRBJ1-3, with D possibly matching TRBD1 (6 bases). The V end lost 0 bases, the J end lost 0 bases, and 13 bases lay between the germline ends. The CDR3 has 17 residues. Germline V gene data show CDR1 as SGDLS and CDR2 as YYNGEE.

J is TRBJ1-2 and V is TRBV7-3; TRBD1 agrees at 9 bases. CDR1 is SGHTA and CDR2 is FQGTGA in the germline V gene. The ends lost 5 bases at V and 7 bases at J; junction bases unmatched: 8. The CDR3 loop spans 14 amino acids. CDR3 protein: CASSPTGGNGGYTF. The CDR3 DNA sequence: TGTGCCAGCAGCCCCACAGGGGGCAACGGTGGCTACACCTTC.